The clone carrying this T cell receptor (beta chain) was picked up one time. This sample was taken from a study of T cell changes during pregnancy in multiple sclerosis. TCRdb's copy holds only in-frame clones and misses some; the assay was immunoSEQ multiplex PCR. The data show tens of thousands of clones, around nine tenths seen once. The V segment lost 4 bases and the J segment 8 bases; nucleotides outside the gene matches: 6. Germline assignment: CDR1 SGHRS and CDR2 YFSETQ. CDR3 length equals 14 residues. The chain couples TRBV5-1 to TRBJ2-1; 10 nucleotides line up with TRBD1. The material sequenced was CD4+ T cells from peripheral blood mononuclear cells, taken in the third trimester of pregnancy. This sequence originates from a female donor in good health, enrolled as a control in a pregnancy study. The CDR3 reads CASSRGQGVDEQFF. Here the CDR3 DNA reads TGCGCCAGCAGCCGTGGACAGGGGGTTGATGAGCAGTTCTTC.